The next 32 T cell receptor beta chains were all read from a single sample in a study of blood T cell repertoires in COVID-19 (dated by TCRdb to the early 2020s). Libraries were built with the immunoSEQ multiplex PCR assay. TCRdb retrieved this table from immuneACCESS and kept in-frame rearrangements only. Not all clones are present; in checked studies, unresolved V genes account for under half, and no reason is known for the remainder. In all, the sample holds about 230,000 clones, and 81% of those were seen once. The ten largest clones add up to around 8% of the sample. The specimen was peripheral blood. The receptor source for this set is an elderly woman with acute or convalescent COVID-19.

The genes are TRBV6-1 and TRBJ1-5; no clear D gene. Trimming took 2 bases from V and 8 from J, leaving 19 bases between them. The CDR3 length is 16 residues. Germline V gene sequence: CDR1 MNHNS, CDR2 SASEGT. As DNA, the CDR3 is TGTGCCAGCAGTGAAAGTACTGCCGGGTCTATGAAGCCCCAGCATTTT. This sequence encodes CASSESTAGSMKPQHF.

The V and J genes are TRBV12-3 or TRBV12-4 and TRBJ2-2, with D possibly being TRBD1 (5 bases). Trimming shortened V by 5 bases and J by 6 bases, and 7 bases separated the two germline ends. This CDR3 contains 12 residues. CDR3 coding DNA: TGTGCCAGCAGTCAGGGTGCCGGGGAGCTGTTTTTT. Its translation: CASSQGAGELFF.

This clone has a single count. The chain couples TRBV3-1 (or the pseudogene TRBV3-2) to TRBJ1-1, with 7 bases that match TRBD1. V lost 5 bases to trimming and J lost 4 bases; unmatched junction nucleotides: 4. CDR1 and CDR2 from the germline V gene are LGHDT and YNNKEL (reference sequence). This CDR3 is 13 amino acids long. The CDR3 nucleotides are TGTGCCAGCAGCTCACACAGGGGCACTGAAGCTTTCTTT. Residues: CASSSHRGTEAFF.

The rearrangement links TRBV5-1 to TRBJ1-4; 9 nucleotides match TRBD1. Trimming cost V 1 base and J 8 bases; bases outside gene matches: 6. This CDR3 contains 15 residues. Germline CDR1 SGHRS, CDR2 YFSETQ. The CDR3 reads CASSLLTGGKEKLFF. The CDR3 coding sequence is TGCGCCAGCAGCTTGCTGACAGGGGGTAAAGAAAAACTGTTTTTT.

The chain links TRBV5-1 to TRBJ2-7; 10 bases line up with TRBD2. This CDR3 comprises 15 residues. The V gene's germline CDR1 is SGHRS and CDR2 YFSETQ. The V segment lost 2 bases and the J segment 0 bases; nucleotides outside the gene matches: 2. The CDR3 here is CASSFASGSSYEQYF. CDR3 DNA: TGCGCCAGCAGCTTCGCTAGCGGGAGCTCCTACGAGCAGTACTTC.

The chain uses TRBV28 and TRBJ1-2, with a possible D match to TRBD1 (6 bases). Between the trimmed V and J ends, which lost 5 bases and 6 bases, there was a span of 16 bases. The germline CDR1 and CDR2 sequences are MDHEN and SYDVKM. The CDR3 runs 14 residues. CDR3 DNA: TGTGCCAGCAGTCTGGGCGGGGGGCTTGATGGCTACACCTTC. Encoded protein: CASSLGGGLDGYTF.

The chain links TRBV6-5 to TRBJ2-7; 7 bases are a match to TRBD1. J gave up 7 bases and V 3 bases, and 6 bases lay outside the gene matches. This CDR3 spans 13 amino acids. The germline CDR1 and CDR2 sequences are MNHEY and SVGAGI. DNA of the CDR3: TGTGCCAGCAGTTATGGCCAGGGGGTTGAGCAGTACTTC. It specifies CASSYGQGVEQYF.

The chain has TRBV19 and TRBJ2-1, with TRBD2 identical over 10 bases. Germline lookup yields CDR1 LNHDA and CDR2 SQIVND (reference sequence). The junction had 8 bases not matched to a gene; V was cut back by 4 bases and J by 2 bases. The CDR3 is 17 residues long. CDR3 sequence reads: CASSTTGTSDPYNEQFF. As DNA, the CDR3 is TGTGCCAGTAGTACCACCGGGACTAGCGACCCCTACAATGAGCAGTTCTTC. The full variable domain, in which reference TRBV19 and TRBJ2-1 provide the parts outside the CDR3, is DGGITQSPKYLFRKEGQNVTLSCEQNLNHDAMYWYRQDPGQGLRLIYYSQIVNDFQKGDIAEGYSVSREKKESFPLTVTSAQKNPTAFYLCASSTTGTSDPYNEQFFGPGTRLTVL.

This clone turned up a few times. The rearrangement uses TRBV30 and TRBJ2-2; D may be TRBD2 (5 bases). Germline assignment: CDR1 GTSNPN and CDR2 SVGIG (reference sequence). The CDR3 spans 14 residues. Trimming removed 4 bases at V and 3 bases at J, with 12 bases between. In nucleotides, the CDR3 is TGTGCCTGGACTAGCCCATCTGACACCGGGGAGCTGTTTTTT. Residues: CAWTSPSDTGELFF.

The chain is built from TRBV4-1 and TRBJ2-1, with D perhaps TRBD1 (6 bases). The V gene's germline CDR1 is MGHRA and CDR2 YSYEKL. The CDR3 extends over 20 amino acids. The V end was cut by 3 bases, the J end by 5 bases, with 29 bases between. CDR3 bases: TGCGCCAGCAGCCAGGTTGGAAGGGGGAAAGTTTTCCCGAGAAACAATGAGCAGTTCTTC. Its protein is CASSQVGRGKVFPRNNEQFF.

The J gene is TRBJ2-2, the V gene TRBV3-1 (or the pseudogene TRBV3-2); 9 positions match TRBD2. CDR1 and CDR2 (germline): LGHDT, YNNKEL (reference sequence). Unmatched junction bases numbered 2, after V lost 1 base and J lost 5 bases. CDR3 length equals 15 residues. The CDR3 coding sequence is TGTGCCAGCAGCCAAGGGCTAGCGGGGACCGGGGAGCTGTTTTTT. This codes for CASSQGLAGTGELFF.

DNA for the CDR3: TGTGCCAGCAAGGGGACACCCTACGAGCAGTACTTC. Its translation is CASKGTPYEQYF. The chain links TRBV2 to TRBJ2-7; the D gene is possibly TRBD1 (6 bases). In germline, CDR1 is SNHLY, CDR2 FYNNEI. The V end was cut by 7 bases, the J end by 2 bases, with 9 bases between. The length of the CDR3 is 12 residues.

This clone was observed once. J is TRBJ2-7 and V is TRBV3-1 (or the pseudogene TRBV3-2); 14 positions agree with TRBD2. CDR1 and CDR2 from the germline V gene are LGHDT and YNNKEL (reference sequence). This CDR3 is 17 amino acids long. After removal of 5 bases from V and 2 bases from J, the junction contained 8 bases not matched to a gene. CDR3 sequence: CASSYGLAGGLTYEQYF. CDR3 nucleotides: TGTGCCAGCAGCTACGGACTAGCGGGAGGACTCACCTACGAGCAGTACTTC.

This chain uses TRBV7-2 with TRBJ1-1; D is unresolved. V lost 1 base and J lost 0, with 9 bases in between. The CDR3 extends over 15 amino acids. CDR1 is SGHTA, CDR2 FQGNSA, per germline. The CDR3 nucleotides read TGTGCCAGCAGCTTAGGGGCGGGCATGAACACTGAAGCTTTCTTT. This encodes CASSLGAGMNTEAFF.

This clone was recorded once. J is TRBJ1-4 and V is TRBV19, with TRBD1 matching 7 bases. The trim removed 7 bases at V and 9 bases at J, leaving 11 bases unmatched. This CDR3 has 14 amino acids. Germline CDR1 LNHDA, CDR2 SQIVND (reference sequence). The CDR3 bases are TGTGCCAGTATGGAAGGGGGCCGGTCGCAAAAACTGTTTTTT. Translation: CASMEGGRSQKLFF.

This clone was observed a single time. The CDR3 is CASRVLASNTGELFF. Written as DNA, the CDR3 is TGTGCCAGCAGGGTACTAGCGAGCAACACCGGGGAGCTGTTTTTT. This chain joins TRBV2 and TRBJ2-2, with TRBD2 matching over 7 bases. The CDR3 runs 15 residues. Looked up from germline, CDR1 is SNHLY and CDR2 is FYNNEI. V trimming: 6 bases; J trimming: 2 bases; junction bases outside the gene matches: 6. Complete variable domain (other parts from reference TRBV2 and TRBJ2-2): EPEVTQTPSHQVTQMGQEVILRCVPISNHLYFYWYRQILGQKVEFLVSFYNNEISEKSEIFDDQFSVERPDGSNFTLKIRSTKLEDSAMYFCASRVLASNTGELFFGEGSRLTVL.

The chain combines TRBV29-1 with TRBJ1-1, with 11 bases lining up with TRBD1. The CDR3 is 13 residues long. Per the germline V gene, CDR1 is SQVTM and CDR2 is ANQGSEA. Germline trimming cut 6 bases from V and 4 bases from J; bases unmatched to any gene: 4. The CDR3: CSVGQGAGTEAFF. CDR3 DNA: TGCAGCGTCGGACAGGGGGCTGGCACTGAAGCTTTCTTT.

The chain has TRBV18 and TRBJ1-1; 9 bases align to TRBD1. CDR1 KGHSH and CDR2 LQKENI come from the germline V gene. V lost 4 bases and J lost 1; bases outside the gene matches: 4. The CDR3 extends over 15 amino acids. This CDR3 reads CASSLSGQGNTEAFF. The DNA of the CDR3 is TGTGCCAGCTCACTTTCGGGACAGGGGAACACTGAAGCTTTCTTT.

The chain combines TRBV3-1 (or the pseudogene TRBV3-2) with TRBJ2-5; perhaps TRBD2 as D (5 bases). This CDR3 contains 14 residues. The V end was cut by 5 bases, the J end by 4 bases, with 14 bases between. Looked up from germline, CDR1 is LGHDT and CDR2 is YNNKEL (reference sequence). CDR3 amino acids: CASSNRAEGETQYF. The CDR3 DNA is TGTGCCAGCAGCAACCGGGCCGAGGGAGAGACCCAGTACTTC.

The rearrangement joins TRBV15 to TRBJ1-2; possible D gene TRBD1, 5 bases. The V and J ends lost 3 bases and 7 bases respectively, with 30 bases between them. This CDR3 spans 19 amino acids. Germline CDR1 is LNHNV and CDR2 is YYDKDF (reference sequence). The CDR3 spells CATSSRPQDPLGINFGYTF. DNA for the CDR3: TGTGCCACCAGCAGCAGACCACAGGATCCGCTTGGGATAAATTTTGGCTACACCTTC.

The gene calls are TRBV28 and TRBJ1-1; 7 bases map to TRBD1. Germline V gives CDR1 MDHEN, CDR2 SYDVKM. The CDR3 is 15 residues long. The junction had 6 bases not matched to a gene; V was cut back by 4 bases and J by 1 base. CDR3 loop: CASSSPGQKNTEAFF. CDR3 sequence (DNA): TGTGCCAGCAGTTCTCCGGGACAGAAGAACACTGAAGCTTTCTTT.

This clone was seen just once. The gene calls are TRBV9 and TRBJ1-6; D unclear. Germline CDR1 SGDLS, CDR2 YYNGEE. CDR3 length: 17 residues. V was pared by 0 bases and J by 5 bases, with 15 bases between. The CDR3 DNA reads as TGTGCCAGCAGCGTAGCTACGGCAGCAGGCAATAATTCACCCCTCCACTTT. It specifies CASSVATAAGNNSPLHF.

This clone occurred a few times. The CDR3 reads CASSISLLTAGELFF. In DNA form, the CDR3 reads TGTGCCAGTAGTATCTCCCTCTTAACGGCCGGGGAGCTGTTTTTT. The J gene is TRBJ2-2, the V gene TRBV19; D call uncertain. The CDR3 runs to 15 residues. V was cut by 3 bases and J by 6 bases, with 14 bases left in between. CDR1 is LNHDA, CDR2 SQIVND, per germline (reference sequence).

The genes are TRBV28 and TRBJ2-3, with 7 positions matching TRBD2. The CDR3 runs 15 residues. The germline V gene has CDR1 MDHEN and CDR2 SYDVKM. The V gene end was trimmed by 3 bases and the J gene end by 2 bases; junction bases not matched to a gene: 5. CDR3 loop: CASSLLADPTDTQYF. The CDR3 DNA reads TGTGCCAGCAGTTTGCTAGCGGACCCCACAGATACGCAGTATTTT.

The V gene is TRBV9, the J gene TRBJ2-7; 8 positions match TRBD1. Germline CDR1 reads SGDLS; CDR2 reads YYNGEE. V lost 0 bases to trimming and J lost 3 bases; unmatched junction nucleotides: 5. The CDR3 runs 15 residues. The CDR3 spells CASSVGPDRGYEQYF. The CDR3 region has the DNA TGTGCCAGCAGCGTAGGGCCCGACAGGGGCTACGAGCAGTACTTC.

The V gene is TRBV2, the J gene TRBJ1-3; possibly TRBD1 for D (6 bases). CDR3 size: 15 residues. V was clipped by 1 base and J by 4 bases, with 11 bases between them. CDR1 is SNHLY and CDR2 is FYNNEI in the germline V gene. The CDR3 DNA sequence: TGTGCCAGCAGTGAAGTTCAGGGGACGGGAAACACCATATATTTT. This encodes CASSEVQGTGNTIYF.

This CDR3 is CASSLTATETQYF. The DNA for the CDR3 is TGTGCCAGCAGCTTGACAGCTACGGAGACCCAGTACTTC. This sequence joins TRBV5-4 and TRBJ2-5; D uncertain. CDR1 is SGHNT, CDR2 YYREEE, per germline (reference sequence). V was clipped by 1 base and J by 5 bases, with 9 bases between them. The CDR3 runs to 13 residues.

The genes are TRBV14 and TRBJ1-2; no firm D call. This CDR3 is built from 16 residues. Between the trimmed V and J ends, which lost 0 bases and 4 bases, there was a span of 15 bases. Germline CDR1 reads SGHDN; CDR2 reads FVKESK. The CDR3 DNA reads as TGTGCCAGCAGCCAAGATTCTTCGGGAGTCAGCTATGGCTACACCTTC. Its protein is CASSQDSSGVSYGYTF.

This clone showed up just once. J is TRBJ1-1 and V is TRBV7-2, with a weak D call TRBD1 (5 bases). This CDR3 has 14 amino acids. Trimming pared 5 bases from V and 1 base from J, leaving 11 bases between. The V gene's germline CDR1 is SGHTA and CDR2 FQGNSA. The CDR3 loop is CASSIGHANTEAFF. CDR3 DNA: TGTGCCAGCAGCATCGGACACGCGAACACTGAAGCTTTCTTT.

The chain uses TRBV30 and TRBJ1-5, with TRBD1 as a possible D gene (6 bases). V was cut by 0 bases and J by 0 bases, with 12 bases left in between. CDR3 length: 16 amino acids. Germline values: CDR1 GTSNPN, CDR2 SVGIG (reference sequence). As DNA, the CDR3 is TGTGCCTGGAGTGTTGGGCGGGGGCATAGCAATCAGCCCCAGCATTTT. Protein product: CAWSVGRGHSNQPQHF.

The V gene is TRBV29-1, the J gene TRBJ1-1; TRBD1 might be the D (5 bases). This CDR3 region has 14 residues. Germline-derived CDR1 and CDR2 are SQVTM and ANQGSEA. With 0 bases removed from V and 5 bases from J, the gap between germline ends came to 13 bases. CDR3 nucleotide sequence: TGCAGCGTTGAAGAGCCAATCCAGGGTACTGAAGCTTTCTTT. It codes for CSVEEPIQGTEAFF.

This chain connects TRBV14 to TRBJ1-3, with D maybe TRBD1 (6 bases). The CDR3 length is 17 residues. V lost 4 bases, J lost 0 bases, and 16 bases lay in between. Germline values: CDR1 SGHDN, CDR2 FVKESK. The CDR3 here is CASSPRIQGSSGNTIYF. Here the CDR3 DNA reads TGTGCCAGCAGCCCTCGAATACAGGGATCCTCTGGAAACACCATATATTTT.